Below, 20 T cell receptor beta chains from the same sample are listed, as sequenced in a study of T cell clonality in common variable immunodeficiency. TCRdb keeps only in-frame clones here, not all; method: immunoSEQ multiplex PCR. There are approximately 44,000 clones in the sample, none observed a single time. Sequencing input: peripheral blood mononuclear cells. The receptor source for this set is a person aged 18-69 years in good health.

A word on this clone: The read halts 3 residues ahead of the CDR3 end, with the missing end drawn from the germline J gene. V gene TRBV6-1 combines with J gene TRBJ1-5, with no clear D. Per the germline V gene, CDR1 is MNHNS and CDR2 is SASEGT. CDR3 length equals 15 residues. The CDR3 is CASSETSGSPDPQHF. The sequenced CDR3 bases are TGTGCCAGCAGTGAGACTAGCGGGAGTCCAGATCCC.

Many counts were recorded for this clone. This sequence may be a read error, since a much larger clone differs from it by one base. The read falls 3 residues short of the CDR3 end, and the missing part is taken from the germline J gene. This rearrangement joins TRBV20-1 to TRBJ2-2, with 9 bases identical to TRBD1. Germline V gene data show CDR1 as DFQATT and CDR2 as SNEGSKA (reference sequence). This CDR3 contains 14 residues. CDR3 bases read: TGCAGTGCTTCCTGGACAGGGGTGGATGAAAAG. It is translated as CSASWTGVDEK. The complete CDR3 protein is CSASWTGVDEKLFF.

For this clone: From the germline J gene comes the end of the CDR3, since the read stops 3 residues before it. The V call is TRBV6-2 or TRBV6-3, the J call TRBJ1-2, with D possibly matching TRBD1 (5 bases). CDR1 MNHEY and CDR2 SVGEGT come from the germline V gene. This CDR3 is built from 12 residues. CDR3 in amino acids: CASRRTNNDYTF. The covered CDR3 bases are TGTGCCAGCAGAAGGACAAACAATGAC.

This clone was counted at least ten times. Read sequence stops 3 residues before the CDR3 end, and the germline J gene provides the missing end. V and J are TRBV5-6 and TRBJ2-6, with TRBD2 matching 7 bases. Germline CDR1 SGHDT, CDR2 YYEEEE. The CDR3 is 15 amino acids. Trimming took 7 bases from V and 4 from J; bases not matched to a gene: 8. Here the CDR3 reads CASRTWGGGANVLTF. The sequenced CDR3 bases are TGTGCCAGCCGAACTTGGGGGGGAGGGGCCAACGTC.

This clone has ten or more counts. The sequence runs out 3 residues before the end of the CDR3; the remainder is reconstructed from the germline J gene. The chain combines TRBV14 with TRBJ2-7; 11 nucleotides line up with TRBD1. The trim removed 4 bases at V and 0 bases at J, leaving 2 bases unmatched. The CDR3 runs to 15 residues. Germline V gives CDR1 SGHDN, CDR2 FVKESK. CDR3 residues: CASSRGQGASYEQYF. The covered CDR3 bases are TGTGCCAGCAGCCGAGGACAGGGGGCCTCCTACGAG.

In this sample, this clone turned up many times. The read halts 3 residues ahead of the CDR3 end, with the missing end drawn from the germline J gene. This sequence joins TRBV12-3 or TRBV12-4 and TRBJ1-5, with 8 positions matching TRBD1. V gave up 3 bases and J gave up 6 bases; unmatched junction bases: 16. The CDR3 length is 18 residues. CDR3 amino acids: CASSFGTGGGPEGQPQHF. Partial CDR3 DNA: TGTGCCAGCAGTTTCGGGACAGGAGGAGGGCCCGAGGGTCAGCCC.

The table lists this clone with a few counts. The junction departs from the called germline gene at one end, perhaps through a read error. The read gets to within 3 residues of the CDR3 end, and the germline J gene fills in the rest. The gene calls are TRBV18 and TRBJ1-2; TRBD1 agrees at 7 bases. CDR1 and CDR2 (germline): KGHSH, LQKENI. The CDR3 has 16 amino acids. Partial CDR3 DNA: TGTGCCAGCTTACCAATTGGACCAGGGGGTGACTATGGC. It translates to CASLPIGPGGDYG. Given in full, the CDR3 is CASLPIGPGGDYGYTF.

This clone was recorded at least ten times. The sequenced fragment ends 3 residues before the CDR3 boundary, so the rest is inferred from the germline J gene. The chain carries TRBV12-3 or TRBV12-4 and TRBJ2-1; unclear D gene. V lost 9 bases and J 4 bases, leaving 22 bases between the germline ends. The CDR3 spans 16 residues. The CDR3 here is CASAHVTLFEYNEQFF. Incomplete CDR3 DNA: TGTGCCAGTGCACATGTGACTCTTTTTGAGTACAATGAG.

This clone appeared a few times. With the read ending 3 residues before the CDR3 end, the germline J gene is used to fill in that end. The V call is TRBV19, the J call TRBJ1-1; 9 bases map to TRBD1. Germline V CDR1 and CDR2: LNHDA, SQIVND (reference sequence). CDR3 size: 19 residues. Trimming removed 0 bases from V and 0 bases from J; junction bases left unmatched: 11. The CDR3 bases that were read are TGTGCCAGTAGTATAGATGATCCGGGACAGGGACCAATGAACACTGAA. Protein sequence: CASSIDDPGQGPMNTE. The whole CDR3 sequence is CASSIDDPGQGPMNTEAFF. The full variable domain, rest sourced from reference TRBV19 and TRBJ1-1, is DGGITQSPKYLFRKEGQNVTLSCEQNLNHDAMYWYRQDPGQGLRLIYYSQIVNDFQKGDIAEGYSVSREKKESFPLTVTSAQKNPTAFYLCASSIDDPGQGPMNTEAFFGQGTRLTVV.

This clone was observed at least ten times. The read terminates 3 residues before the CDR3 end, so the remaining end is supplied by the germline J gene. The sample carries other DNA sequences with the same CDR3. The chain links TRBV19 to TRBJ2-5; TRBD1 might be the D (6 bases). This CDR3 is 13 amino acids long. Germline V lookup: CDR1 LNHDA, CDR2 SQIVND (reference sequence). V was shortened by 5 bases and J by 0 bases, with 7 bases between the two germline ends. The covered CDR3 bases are TGTGCCAGTAGTGGACAGAACCAAGAGACC. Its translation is CASSGQNQET. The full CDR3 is CASSGQNQETQYF.

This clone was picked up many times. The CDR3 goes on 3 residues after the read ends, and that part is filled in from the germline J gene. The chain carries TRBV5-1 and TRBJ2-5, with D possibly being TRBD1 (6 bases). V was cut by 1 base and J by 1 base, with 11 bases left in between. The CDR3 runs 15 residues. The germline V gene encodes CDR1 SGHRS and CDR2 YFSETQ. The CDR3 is CASSLSGAIQETQYF. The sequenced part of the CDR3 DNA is TGCGCCAGCAGCTTGTCAGGGGCCATCCAAGAGACC.

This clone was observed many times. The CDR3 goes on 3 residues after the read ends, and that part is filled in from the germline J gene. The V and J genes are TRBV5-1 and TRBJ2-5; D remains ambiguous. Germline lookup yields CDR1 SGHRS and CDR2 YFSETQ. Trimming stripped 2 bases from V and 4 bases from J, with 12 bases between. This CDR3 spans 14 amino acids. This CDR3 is CASSFKTVPETQYF. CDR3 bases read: TGCGCCAGCAGCTTTAAAACGGTTCCAGAGACC.

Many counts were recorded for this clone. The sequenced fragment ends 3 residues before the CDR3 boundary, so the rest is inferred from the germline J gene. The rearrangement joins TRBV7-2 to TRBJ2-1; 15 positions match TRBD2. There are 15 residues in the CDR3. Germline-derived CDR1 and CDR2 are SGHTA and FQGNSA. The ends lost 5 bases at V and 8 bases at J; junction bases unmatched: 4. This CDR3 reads CASSRTSGGAYEQFF. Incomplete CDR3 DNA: TGTGCCAGCAGCCGGACTAGCGGGGGGGCGTATGAG. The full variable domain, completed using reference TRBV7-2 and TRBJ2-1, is GAGVSQSPSNKVTEKGKDVELRCDPISGHTALYWYRQSLGQGLEFLIYFQGNSAPDKSGLPSDRFSAERTGGSVSTLTIQRTQQEDSAVYLCASSRTSGGAYEQFFGPGTRLTVL.

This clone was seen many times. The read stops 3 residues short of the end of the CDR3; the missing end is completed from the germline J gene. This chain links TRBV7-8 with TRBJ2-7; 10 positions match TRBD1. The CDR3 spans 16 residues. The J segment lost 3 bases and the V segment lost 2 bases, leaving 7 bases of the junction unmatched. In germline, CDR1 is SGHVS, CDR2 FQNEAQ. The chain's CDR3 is CASSLSGTGANYEQYF. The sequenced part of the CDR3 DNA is TGTGCCAGCAGCTTAAGTGGGACAGGGGCAAACTACGAG.

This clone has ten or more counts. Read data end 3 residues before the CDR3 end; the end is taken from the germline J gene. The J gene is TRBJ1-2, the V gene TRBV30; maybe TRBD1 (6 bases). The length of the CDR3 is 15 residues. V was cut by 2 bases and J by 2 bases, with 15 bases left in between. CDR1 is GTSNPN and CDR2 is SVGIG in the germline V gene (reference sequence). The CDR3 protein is CAWSPRTAPNYGYTF. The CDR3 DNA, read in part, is TGTGCCTGGAGTCCCCGGACAGCCCCAAACTATGGC.

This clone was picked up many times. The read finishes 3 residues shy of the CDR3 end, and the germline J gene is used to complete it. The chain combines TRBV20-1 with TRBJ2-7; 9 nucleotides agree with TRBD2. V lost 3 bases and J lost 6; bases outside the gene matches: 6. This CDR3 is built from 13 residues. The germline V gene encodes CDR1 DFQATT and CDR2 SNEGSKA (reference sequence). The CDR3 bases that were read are TGCAGTGCTAGCCCGGGACTAGCCGCCGAG. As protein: CSASPGLAAE. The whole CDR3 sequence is CSASPGLAAEQYF.

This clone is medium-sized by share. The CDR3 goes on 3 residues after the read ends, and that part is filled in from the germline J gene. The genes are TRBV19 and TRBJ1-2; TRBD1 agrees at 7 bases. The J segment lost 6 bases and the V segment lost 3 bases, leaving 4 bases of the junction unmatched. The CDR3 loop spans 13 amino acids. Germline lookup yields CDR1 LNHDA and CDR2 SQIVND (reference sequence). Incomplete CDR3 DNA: TGTGCCAGTAGTATCGGACAGGTTAATGGC. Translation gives CASSIGQVNG. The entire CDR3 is CASSIGQVNGYTF.

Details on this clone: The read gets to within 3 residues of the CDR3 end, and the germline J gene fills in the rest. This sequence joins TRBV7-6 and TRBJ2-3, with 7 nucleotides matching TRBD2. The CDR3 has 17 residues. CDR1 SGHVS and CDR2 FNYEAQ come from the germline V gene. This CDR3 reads CASSLSTAGWGNQPQYF. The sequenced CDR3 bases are TGTGCCAGCAGCTTATCGACAGCGGGGTGGGGCAATCAGCCG.

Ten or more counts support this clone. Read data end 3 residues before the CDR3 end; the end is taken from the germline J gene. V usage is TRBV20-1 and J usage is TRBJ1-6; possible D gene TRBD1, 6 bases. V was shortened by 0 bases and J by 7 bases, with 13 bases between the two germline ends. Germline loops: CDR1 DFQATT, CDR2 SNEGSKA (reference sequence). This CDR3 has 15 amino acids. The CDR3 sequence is CSAREGGRENSPLHF. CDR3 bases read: TGCAGTGCTAGAGAGGGGGGGCGCGAAAATTCACCC.

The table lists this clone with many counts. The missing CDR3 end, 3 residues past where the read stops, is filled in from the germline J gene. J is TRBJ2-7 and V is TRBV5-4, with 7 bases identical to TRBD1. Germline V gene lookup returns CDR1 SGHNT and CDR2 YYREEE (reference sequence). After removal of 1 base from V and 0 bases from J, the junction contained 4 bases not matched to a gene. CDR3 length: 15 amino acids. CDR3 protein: CASSLSTGSSYEQYF. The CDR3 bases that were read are TGTGCCAGCAGCTTGTCGACAGGGAGCTCCTACGAG.